The TCR beta chain under discussion was sequenced for a study of long-term antiretroviral therapy in people with HIV. Overall study results and limits: HIV repertoires had narrower CDR3 length ranges than controls.

The CDR3 covers 10 residues. Germline V gives CDR1 GTSNPN, CDR2 SVGIG (reference sequence). Trimming removed 5 bases from V and 6 bases from J, with 4 bases in between. Worth noting for this clone: No antigen is known for it.

An immunoSEQ assay, version v3.0, was performed at survey level. Sequencing used immunoSEQ multiplex PCR; TCRdb keeps in-frame clones, though not all of them. The profile covers 25,000 to 35,000 clones, with around 80% appearing a single time and 7% to 10% taken by the ten largest. The origin of this receptor is a woman aged 45-60 years with HIV. The chain has TRBV30 and TRBJ2-2, with unresolved D. Sequenced material: unsorted PBMCs, taken 3.1 years after starting antiretroviral therapy. In nucleotides, the CDR3 is TGTGCCTGGGGGTCCGGGGAGCTGTTTTTT. This sequence encodes CAWGSGELFF.